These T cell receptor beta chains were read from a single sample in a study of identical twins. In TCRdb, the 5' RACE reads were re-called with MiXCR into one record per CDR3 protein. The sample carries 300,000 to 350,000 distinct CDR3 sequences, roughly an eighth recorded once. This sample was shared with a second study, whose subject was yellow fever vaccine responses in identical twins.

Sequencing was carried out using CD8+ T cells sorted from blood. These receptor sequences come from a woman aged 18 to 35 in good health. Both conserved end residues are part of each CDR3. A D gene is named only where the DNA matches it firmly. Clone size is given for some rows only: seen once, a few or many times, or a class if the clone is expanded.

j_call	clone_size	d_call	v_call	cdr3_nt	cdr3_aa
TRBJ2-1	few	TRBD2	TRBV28	TGTGCCAGCAGTTCCCAGACTAGCGGCCTCAATGAGCAGTTCTTC	CASSSQTSGLNEQFF
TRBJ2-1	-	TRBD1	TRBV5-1	TGCGCCAGCTCTACCCCAACCGGACAGGGGGCAGGGAATGAGCAGTTCTTC	CASSTPTGQGAGNEQFF
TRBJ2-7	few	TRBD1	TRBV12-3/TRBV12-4	TGTGCCAGCAGCTCGTTATCGGACAGGGTCCCTCTCAACTACGAGCAGTACTTC	CASSSLSDRVPLNYEQYF
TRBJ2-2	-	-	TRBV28	TGTGCCAGCAGTTTAGAGCCCGCGGACACCGGGGAGCTGTTTTTT	CASSLEPADTGELFF
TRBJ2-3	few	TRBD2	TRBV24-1	TGTGCCACCAGTGAGCCAACGTCGGGACTAGCGGTCACAGATACGCAGTATTTT	CATSEPTSGLAVTDTQYF
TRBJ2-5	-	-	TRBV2	TGTGCCATCAGTTTTGGGTCGGGAGTCGGGTTGATTGCGGAGACCCAGTACTTC	CAISFGSGVGLIAETQYF
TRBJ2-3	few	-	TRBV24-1	TGTGCCACCAGTGATTTGAGCCCGGCGTCCGGCACAGATACGCAGTATTTT	CATSDLSPASGTDTQYF
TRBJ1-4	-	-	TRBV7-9	TGTGCCAGCAGCTTTGCAGGGGACGCAACTAATGAAAAACTGTTTTTT	CASSFAGDATNEKLFF
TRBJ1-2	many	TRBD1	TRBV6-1	TGTGCCAGCTGCGAGGGACAGACTAACTATGGCTACACCTTC	CASCEGQTNYGYTF
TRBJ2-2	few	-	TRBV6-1	TGTGCCAGCAGCCACAGGGCCTCCGGGGAGCTGTTTTTT	CASSHRASGELFF
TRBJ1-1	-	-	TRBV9	TGTGCCAGCAGCGTAGTCCGGACAGAGAACACTGAAGCTTTCTTT	CASSVVRTENTEAFF
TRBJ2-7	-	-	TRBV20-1	TGCAGTGCTAGAGATACGATCGGGACTTACTCCTACGAGCAGTACTTC	CSARDTIGTYSYEQYF
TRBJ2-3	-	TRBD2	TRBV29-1	TGCAGCGTGGGGACTAGCGGGCTTGCAGATACGCAGTATTTT	CSVGTSGLADTQYF
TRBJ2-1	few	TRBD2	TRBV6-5	TGTGCCAGCAGTTACGGGACTAGCGGGGACCGGTTCTTC	CASSYGTSGDRFF
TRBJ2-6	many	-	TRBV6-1	TGTGCCAGCAGTGCCTCAGGGACCTCTGGGGCCAACGTCCTGACTTTC	CASSASGTSGANVLTF
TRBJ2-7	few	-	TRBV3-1	TGTGCCAGCAGCCAAGATGGATGGGGAGTAAACGAGCAGTACTTC	CASSQDGWGVNEQYF
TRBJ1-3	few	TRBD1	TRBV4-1	TGCGCCAGCAGCCAAGAGGGACAGGGGGCTTCTGGAAACACCATATATTTT	CASSQEGQGASGNTIYF
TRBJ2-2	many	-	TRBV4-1	TGCGCCAGCAGCCAAGAACCCCGACAGTTGAACACCGGGGAGCTGTTTTTT	CASSQEPRQLNTGELFF
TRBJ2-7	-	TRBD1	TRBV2	TGTGCCAGCCAATCCGGGACAGGGGCCTACGAGCAGTACTTC	CASQSGTGAYEQYF
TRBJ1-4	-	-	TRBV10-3	TGTGCCATCAGTGAGTCGAACTTCTTGGTAGATGAAAAACTGTTTTTT	CAISESNFLVDEKLFF
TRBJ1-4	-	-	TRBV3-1	TGTGCCAGCAGCCAAGAAGTGGCGGTTTGGGAAAAACTGTTTTTT	CASSQEVAVWEKLFF
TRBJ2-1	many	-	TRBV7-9	TGTGCCAGCAGCTTAATCAGCGATGAGCAGTTCTTC	CASSLISDEQFF
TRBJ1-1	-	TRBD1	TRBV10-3	TGTGCCATCAGTCCGACAGGGGGTGAAGCTTTCTTT	CAISPTGGEAFF
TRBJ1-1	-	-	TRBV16	TGTGCCAGCAGTAACACAGGGTTTGGTGAAGCTTTCTTT	CASSNTGFGEAFF
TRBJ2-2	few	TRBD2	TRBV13	TGTGCCAGCAGCTTGTGGAGCGGTGTCGGGGAGGGCACCGGGGAGCTGTTTTTT	CASSLWSGVGEGTGELFF
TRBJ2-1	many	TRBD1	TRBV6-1	TGTGCCAGCAATCGACAGGGGGCCTACAATGAGCAGTTCTTC	CASNRQGAYNEQFF
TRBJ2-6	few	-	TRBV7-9	TGTGCCAGCAGCCTAGTAGGGTCCGACTCTGGGGCCAACGTCCTGACTTTC	CASSLVGSDSGANVLTF
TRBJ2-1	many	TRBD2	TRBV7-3	TGTGCCAGCAGCCGCCTAGCGGGAGGGCCGCATGAGCAGTTCTTC	CASSRLAGGPHEQFF
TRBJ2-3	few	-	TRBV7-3	TGTGCCAGCACCTTAAGCGGGAGCACAGATACGCAGTATTTT	CASTLSGSTDTQYF
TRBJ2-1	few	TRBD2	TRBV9	TGTGCCAGCAGCAGAAATAGCGGGAGGGCCGGTGAGCAGTTCTTC	CASSRNSGRAGEQFF